The 20 T cell receptor beta chains below were found in one sample sequenced in a study of spatial heterogeneity in lung cancer. Study-wide points: One measure, the expanded intratumoral alpha and beta TCR count, tracked tumor mutation counts.

Time point defined: sample taken at primary tumor resection. These receptors are not linked to any known antigen. TCRdb re-called the 5' RACE reads with MiXCR, one entry per CDR3 protein. Among 100,000 or so distinct CDR3 sequences listed, nearly 4.5% were seen once. The specimen was lung tumor tissue, collected at surgery. These TCRs come from a male donor with early-stage non-small cell lung cancer.

This clonotype was seen only a few times. The chain uses TRBV18 and TRBJ1-6; 9 positions agree with TRBD1. The ends lost 3 bases at V and 9 bases at J; junction bases unmatched: 9. Germline-derived CDR1 and CDR2 are KGHSH and LQKENI. CDR3 length: 16 amino acids. In DNA, the CDR3 is TGTGCCAGCTCACCGCATCCGGGACAGGGTCCTTCACCCCTCCACTTT. As protein: CASSPHPGQGPSPLHF. Supplemented by reference TRBV18 and TRBJ1-6, the full variable domain reads NAGVMQNPRHLVRRRGQEARLRCSPMKGHSHVYWYRQLPEEGLKFMVYLQKENIIDESGMPKERFSAEFPKEGPSILRIQQVVRGDSAAYFCASSPHPGQGPSPLHFGNGTRLTVT.

Many counts were recorded for this clonotype. The V call is TRBV12-3 or TRBV12-4, the J call TRBJ2-2; D may be TRBD1 or TRBD2 (5 bases each). V lost 7 bases and J lost 5, with 14 bases in between. The CDR3 is 14 residues long. CDR3 DNA sequence: TGTGCCAGCATCCGAGGGGCGCGTACCGGGGAGCTGTTTTTT. This translates into CASIRGARTGELFF.

This clonotype was counted at least ten times. The V call is TRBV12-3 or TRBV12-4, the J call TRBJ1-1, with D unresolved. The CDR3 runs 13 residues. V lost 5 bases to trimming and J lost 1 base, with 8 bases between them. CDR3 region: CASSKGRNTEAFF. The CDR3 DNA is TGTGCCAGCAGTAAGGGAAGGAACACTGAAGCTTTCTTT.

This clonotype was counted many times. V gene TRBV7-9 combines with J gene TRBJ2-7; TRBD1 matches 10 bases. CDR3 length: 14 amino acids. Germline V gene data show CDR1 as SEHNR and CDR2 as FQNEAQ (reference sequence). V shed 4 bases and J 9 bases; nucleotides not matched to a gene: 9. In DNA, the CDR3 is TGTGCCAGCAGCTCGGGACAGGGGCCGGGCGGGCAGTACTTC. Amino acid sequence: CASSSGQGPGGQYF.

This clonotype appeared many times. V and J are TRBV6-2 or TRBV6-3 and TRBJ1-2; D gene uncertain. This CDR3 comprises 13 residues. The ends were cut back, 7 bases at V and 0 bases at J, with 9 bases in the middle. Germline loops: CDR1 MNHEY, CDR2 SVGEGT. DNA of the CDR3: TGTGCCAGCATTCTCCTAGCTAACTATGGCTACACCTTC. Protein product: CASILLANYGYTF.

This clonotype was detected many times. V and J are TRBV7-9 and TRBJ1-1; D unclear. The V and J ends lost 2 bases and 4 bases respectively, with 11 bases between them. Germline V gene sequence: CDR1 SEHNR, CDR2 FQNEAQ (reference sequence). The CDR3 has 14 amino acids. The CDR3 sequence is CASSLMSSATEAFF. DNA for the CDR3: TGTGCCAGCAGCTTAATGTCGTCAGCCACTGAAGCTTTCTTT.

This clonotype has ten or more counts. J is TRBJ1-6 and V is TRBV27; 9 bases align to TRBD1. This CDR3 has 15 residues. The germline V gene encodes CDR1 MNHEY and CDR2 SMNVEV (reference sequence). Trimming took 6 bases from V and 8 from J; bases not matched to a gene: 8. Here the CDR3 reads CASRRRDRADSPLHF. The CDR3 nucleotides are TGTGCCAGCAGACGCCGGGACAGGGCGGATTCACCCCTCCACTTT.

In its sample, this clonotype was seen a few times. This chain joins TRBV11-2 and TRBJ1-2; 7 positions agree with TRBD1. Trimming took 5 bases from V and 6 from J; bases not matched to a gene: 6. The CDR3 loop spans 13 amino acids. From germline, CDR1 is SGHAT and CDR2 FQNNGV. This chain's CDR3 is CASSRRTGDGYTF. The CDR3 bases are TGTGCCAGCAGCCGGAGGACAGGCGATGGCTACACCTTC.

This clonotype was seen at least ten times. The rearrangement joins TRBV6-5 to TRBJ1-1; 7 positions match TRBD1. This CDR3 contains 14 residues. J lost 1 base, V lost 5 bases, and 4 bases had no gene match. CDR1 and CDR2 (germline): MNHEY, SVGAGI. CDR3 coding DNA: TGTGCCAGCAGTCGGGGGACAGCGAACACTGAAGCTTTCTTT. This encodes CASSRGTANTEAFF.

This clonotype was counted at least ten times. V gene TRBV28 combines with J gene TRBJ2-4, with TRBD2 identical over 9 bases. V was clipped by 5 bases and J by 12 bases; unmatched bases: 14. This CDR3 region has 15 residues. Germline V gene sequence: CDR1 MDHEN, CDR2 SYDVKM. CDR3 protein: CASSAASGTWLDQYF. In nucleotides, the CDR3 is TGTGCCAGCAGTGCGGCTAGCGGGACCTGGTTGGATCAGTACTTC.

This clonotype came up many times. This chain links TRBV29-1 with TRBJ2-7; D is unresolved. CDR3 length: 15 amino acids. V lost 0 bases, J lost 2 bases, and 14 bases lay in between. The germline CDR1 and CDR2 sequences are SQVTM and ANQGSEA. The CDR3 bases are TGCAGCGTTGAAGATCGGTGGGCGACGCCCTACGAGCAGTACTTC. The encoded protein is CSVEDRWATPYEQYF.

This clonotype has only a few counts. The gene calls are TRBV18 and TRBJ2-5, with D perhaps being TRBD1 or TRBD2 (5 bases each). CDR1 KGHSH and CDR2 LQKENI come from the germline V gene. Trimming removed 4 bases from V and 5 bases from J, with 14 bases in between. CDR3 length equals 14 residues. The CDR3 sequence is CASSLPSGTETQYF. The CDR3, as DNA: TGTGCCAGCTCACTCCCGTCAGGGACGGAGACCCAGTACTTC.

The CDR3 reads CASSEDRTDTQYF. The DNA of the CDR3 is TGTGCCAGCAGCGAGGACCGCACAGATACGCAGTATTTT. The chain couples TRBV7-8 to TRBJ2-3; the D is unclear. The CDR3 covers 13 residues. Trimming pared 5 bases from V and 1 base from J, leaving 7 bases between. CDR1 and CDR2 from the germline V gene are SGHVS and FQNEAQ.

This clonotype is medium-sized in the sample. This chain connects TRBV6-4 to TRBJ1-6; D is uncertain. Germline CDR1 MRHNA, CDR2 SNTAGT. The CDR3 totals 13 residues. The V and J ends lost 8 bases and 10 bases respectively, with 15 bases between them. The CDR3 loop reads CASRQDGRSPLHF. CDR3 DNA sequence: TGTGCCAGCCGGCAGGATGGGAGATCACCCCTCCACTTT.

This clonotype was recorded a few times. The V gene is TRBV27, the J gene TRBJ2-3, with 9 bases lining up with TRBD2. The germline V gene encodes CDR1 MNHEY and CDR2 SMNVEV (reference sequence). The V gene end was trimmed by 2 bases and the J gene end by 3 bases; junction bases not matched to a gene: 6. The CDR3 length is 16 residues. This CDR3 reads CASSLIGGGGTDTQYF. CDR3 in DNA: TGTGCCAGCAGTTTAATTGGCGGGGGGGGGACAGATACGCAGTATTTT.

The chain employs TRBV7-9 and TRBJ1-3, with D tentatively TRBD1 (5 bases). The CDR3 spans 15 residues. The germline CDR1 and CDR2 sequences are SEHNR and FQNEAQ (reference sequence). Deletions cut 4 bases from V and 4 bases from J, with 14 bases between. Written as DNA, the CDR3 is TGTGCCAGCAGCTCCGGGGCCGAAACGGGAAACACCATATATTTT. Amino acid sequence: CASSSGAETGNTIYF. The full variable domain, with the rest looked up from reference TRBV7-9 and TRBJ1-3, is DTGVSQNPRHKITKRGQNVTFRCDPISEHNRLYWYRQTLGQGPEFLTYFQNEAQLEKSRLLSDRFSAERPKGSFSTLEIQRTEQGDSAMYLCASSSGAETGNTIYFGEGSWLTVV.

This clonotype was observed a handful of times. The chain joins TRBV4-2 to TRBJ2-7; D uncertain. The length of the CDR3 is 17 residues. CDR1 is LGHNA and CDR2 is YNFKEQ in the germline V gene. V lost 1 base, J lost 4 bases, and 20 bases lay in between. CDR3 in DNA: TGTGCCAGCAGCCAAGTATCAGGCCCGGGCGTAACTTACGAGCAGTACTTC. Amino acids: CASSQVSGPGVTYEQYF.

The chain employs TRBV2 and TRBJ2-5; the D call may be TRBD1 or TRBD2 (5 bases each). Germline assignment: CDR1 SNHLY and CDR2 FYNNEI. There are 13 residues in the CDR3. With 6 bases removed from V and 3 bases from J, the gap between germline ends came to 11 bases. This CDR3 reads CASRPGRKETQYF. DNA of the CDR3: TGTGCCAGCAGACCGGGACGCAAAGAGACCCAGTACTTC. Supplemented by reference TRBV2 and TRBJ2-5, the full variable domain reads EPEVTQTPSHQVTQMGQEVILRCVPISNHLYFYWYRQILGQKVEFLVSFYNNEISEKSEIFDDQFSVERPDGSNFTLKIRSTKLEDSAMYFCASRPGRKETQYFGPGTRLLVL.

The table lists this clonotype with many counts. The chain couples TRBV9 to TRBJ2-1, with D tentatively TRBD2 (6 bases). The CDR3 runs 12 residues. The germline V gene has CDR1 SGDLS and CDR2 YYNGEE. V was clipped by 7 bases and J by 7 bases, with 12 bases between them. CDR3 DNA sequence: TGTGCCAGCTCGAATCGGGGGAATGAGCAGTTCTTC. Encoded protein: CASSNRGNEQFF.

This clonotype was seen many times. The chain links TRBV12-3 or TRBV12-4 to TRBJ2-5, with 8 bases aligning to TRBD1. The CDR3 is 14 amino acids. With V trimmed by 5 bases and J by 5 bases, 7 bases remained unmatched. CDR3 in DNA: TGTGCCAGCAGTCCCCGACAGGGGAAGGAGACCCAGTACTTC. It encodes CASSPRQGKETQYF.